The 26 T cell receptor beta chains reported below all come from one sample, sequenced in a study of response to subunit inactivated influenza vaccine. TCRdb used MiXCR to reprocess the RT-PCR reads, holding one entry per CDR3 protein. The sample holds some 540,000 distinct CDR3 sequences; 20% to 25% are singletons and the top ten take approximately 3%. The data also belong to a second study, concerning T cells expressing NK-cell markers. From that second work: UMIs accompanied the 5'RACE template switching by which TCR beta cDNA was made.

The sequenced sample was CD4+ T cells sorted from PBMCs, obtained roughly 13 days after vaccination. Every receptor here comes from a man over 45 who received an inactivated influenza vaccine.

This clonotype appeared many times. The chain couples TRBV29-1 to TRBJ2-7; 9 nucleotides match TRBD1. The CDR3 length is 14 residues. Germline V gene sequence: CDR1 SQVTM, CDR2 ANQGSEA. The V and J ends lost 8 bases and 4 bases, in that order; junction bases with no gene match: 12. The CDR3 sequence: CSFSSSGQGYEQYF. The CDR3 DNA follows: TGCAGCTTTTCGTCTAGCGGACAGGGGTACGAGCAGTACTTC.

The chain couples TRBV12-3 or TRBV12-4 to TRBJ1-1, with 8 bases lining up with TRBD1. The CDR3 loop spans 20 amino acids. After removal of 1 base from V and 0 bases from J, the junction contained 16 bases not matched to a gene. The CDR3 DNA reads as TGTGCCAGCAGTTTAGGGAGACAGGGGTTGGTTTTGTTAATGAACACTGAAGCTTTCTTT. Translating gives CASSLGRQGLVLLMNTEAFF.

This clonotype appeared a few times. The chain couples TRBV2 to TRBJ2-7; TRBD1 aligns across 10 bases. The CDR3 loop spans 14 amino acids. Trimming took 5 bases from V and 7 from J; bases not matched to a gene: 8. Germline V CDR1 and CDR2: SNHLY, FYNNEI. Here the CDR3 reads CASSKGQGFHEQYF. CDR3 nucleotide sequence: TGTGCCAGCAGTAAGGGACAGGGGTTTCATGAGCAGTACTTC.

The table lists this clonotype with a few counts. This chain links TRBV14 with TRBJ2-5; D may be TRBD1 (6 bases). The CDR3 extends over 16 amino acids. V dropped 3 bases and J dropped 3 bases, with 17 bases sitting between them. Germline CDR1 SGHDN, CDR2 FVKESK. The CDR3 is CASSQNSRTVEETQYF. For the CDR3, the DNA is TGTGCCAGCAGCCAGAATTCGAGGACAGTCGAAGAGACCCAGTACTTC.

In this sample, this clonotype turned up a few times. The V and J genes are TRBV20-1 and TRBJ2-7; D is undetermined. Trimming removed 3 bases from V and 3 bases from J, with 15 bases in between. CDR1 is DFQATT, CDR2 SNEGSKA, per germline (reference sequence). This CDR3 is built from 14 residues. CDR3 protein: CSASHPPLYYEQYF. CDR3 nucleotides: TGCAGTGCTAGCCACCCCCCACTCTACTACGAGCAGTACTTC.

A few counts support this clonotype. This sequence joins TRBV5-6 and TRBJ2-7; D remains ambiguous. Germline CDR1 SGHDT, CDR2 YYEEEE. CDR3 size: 17 residues. Trimming took off 4 bases at V and 4 bases at J, with 24 bases between the two ends. CDR3: CASSPILDPDIGYEQYF. The CDR3 nucleotides read TGTGCCAGCAGCCCAATCTTGGACCCTGATATAGGATACGAGCAGTACTTC. Together with reference TRBV5-6 and TRBJ2-7, the CDR3 gives the full variable domain: DAGVTQSPTHLIKTRGQQVTLRCSPKSGHDTVSWYQQALGQGPQFIFQYYEEEERQRGNFPDRFSGHQFPNYSSELNVNALLLGDSALYLCASSPILDPDIGYEQYFGPGTRLTVT.

The rearrangement links TRBV12-3 or TRBV12-4 to TRBJ1-2; D gene unclear. CDR3 length: 13 amino acids. Trimming stripped 6 bases from V and 8 bases from J, with 16 bases between. The CDR3 is CASRPDGGKGYTF. The CDR3 coding sequence is TGTGCCAGCAGACCCGACGGTGGTAAAGGCTACACCTTC.

This clonotype was found a few times. The CDR3 spells CASSPSQRGYNEQFF. CDR3 sequence (DNA): TGTGCCAGCAGCCCGTCCCAGCGGGGATACAATGAGCAGTTCTTC. The gene calls are TRBV16 and TRBJ2-1; 7 nucleotides align to TRBD2. The germline CDR1 and CDR2 sequences are KGHSY and FQNENV. The CDR3 covers 15 residues. The trim removed 4 bases at V and 4 bases at J, leaving 7 bases unmatched.

The chain couples TRBV3-1 to TRBJ2-7; tentative D call: TRBD1 (5 bases). Trimming removed 0 bases from V and 2 bases from J, with 26 bases in between. CDR1 is LGHDT and CDR2 is YNNKEL in the germline V gene (reference sequence). CDR3 length: 20 amino acids. The CDR3: CASSQDRGIRGPSRTYEQYF. The CDR3 DNA is TGTGCCAGCAGCCAAGATCGAGGAATAAGGGGTCCATCCAGAACCTACGAGCAGTACTTC.

The chain joins TRBV20-1 to TRBJ1-3, with a tentative D call TRBD1 (5 bases). With 6 bases removed from V and 2 bases from J, the gap between germline ends came to 20 bases. This CDR3 has 16 amino acids. Germline V gene data show CDR1 as DFQATT and CDR2 as SNEGSKA (reference sequence). This CDR3 is CSAKTTGLLTGNTIYF. The CDR3, as DNA: TGCAGTGCCAAGACAACAGGACTACTAACTGGAAACACCATATATTTT.

There are a few counts of this clonotype. The rearrangement uses TRBV9 and TRBJ2-3; D is ambiguous. V lost 5 bases and J 2 bases, leaving 15 bases between the germline ends. The CDR3 spans 15 residues. The germline V gene encodes CDR1 SGDLS and CDR2 YYNGEE. The CDR3 sequence: CASSNDPGYTDTQYF. DNA for the CDR3: TGTGCCAGCAGTAACGACCCCGGCTACACAGATACGCAGTATTTT. The full variable domain, its missing parts supplied by reference TRBV9 and TRBJ2-3, is DSGVTQTPKHLITATGQRVTLRCSPRSGDLSVYWYQQSLDQGLQFLIQYYNGEERAKGNILERFSAQQFPDLHSELNLSSLELGDSALYFCASSNDPGYTDTQYFGPGTRLTVL.

This clonotype has just a few counts. The chain uses TRBV6-1 and TRBJ2-7; the D gene is possibly TRBD1 (5 bases). The V gene lost 1 base and the J gene lost 3 bases, with 13 bases spanning the gap. Germline V gene sequence: CDR1 MNHNS, CDR2 SASEGT. The CDR3 consists of 15 residues. CDR3: CASSEEPQQGYEQYF. The CDR3 bases are TGTGCCAGCAGTGAAGAACCACAGCAGGGCTACGAGCAGTACTTC.

The CDR3 spells CSARRIAGTGDYGYTF. CDR3 sequence (DNA): TGCAGTGCTAGACGTATCGCCGGGACAGGGGACTATGGCTACACCTTC. The chain joins TRBV20-1 to TRBJ1-2; TRBD1 agrees at 10 bases. The CDR3 runs to 16 residues. With 2 bases clipped from V and 3 bases from J, the junction kept 9 bases outside the gene matches. Per germline, CDR1 DFQATT and CDR2 SNEGSKA (reference sequence).

This clonotype has at least ten counts. V usage is TRBV29-1 and J usage is TRBJ2-7; tentative D call: TRBD1 (5 bases). CDR1 and CDR2 from the germline V gene are SQVTM and ANQGSEA. CDR3 length equals 14 residues. The V end lost 6 bases, the J end lost 1 base, and 16 bases lay between the germline ends. The DNA for the CDR3 is TGCAGCGTCACCCCGCAGGGTAGGTCCTACGAGCAGTACTTC. Protein product: CSVTPQGRSYEQYF.

The chain couples TRBV11-2 to TRBJ2-3, with 16 bases that match TRBD2. This CDR3 has 18 amino acids. The germline V gene encodes CDR1 SGHAT and CDR2 FQNNGV. V trimming: 1 base; J trimming: 7 bases; junction bases outside the gene matches: 8. This chain's CDR3 is CASSLVGTSGGAVNTQYF. The DNA for the CDR3 is TGTGCCAGCAGCTTAGTAGGGACTAGCGGGGGGGCGGTTAATACGCAGTATTTT.

This clonotype was seen only a few times. The chain joins TRBV12-3 or TRBV12-4 to TRBJ2-5; D possibly uses TRBD1 or TRBD2 (5 bases each). The CDR3 runs to 15 residues. Trimming cost V 0 bases and J 5 bases, with 13 bases left between them. The chain's CDR3 is CASSLAGAGIETQYF. The CDR3 bases are TGTGCCAGCAGTTTAGCAGGGGCCGGGATCGAGACCCAGTACTTC.

This clonotype came up many times. The chain carries TRBV12-3 or TRBV12-4 and TRBJ2-2, with D possibly TRBD2 on 5 matching bases. The CDR3 spans 15 residues. Deletions cut 2 bases from V and 6 bases from J, with 13 bases between. The CDR3 region has the DNA TGTGCCAGCAGTTTAATGACTACCGGTCCCGGGGAGCTGTTTTTT. This sequence encodes CASSLMTTGPGELFF.

The J gene is TRBJ2-1, the V gene TRBV6-5; 7 bases map to TRBD1. The CDR3 length is 15 residues. The germline V gene encodes CDR1 MNHEY and CDR2 SVGAGI. The J segment lost 5 bases and the V segment lost 0 bases, leaving 4 bases of the junction unmatched. The CDR3 sequence: CASSYSRQGHNEQFF. The CDR3 DNA is TGTGCCAGCAGTTACTCGAGACAGGGACACAATGAGCAGTTCTTC.

This rearrangement joins TRBV15 to TRBJ2-2, with a weak D call TRBD2 (6 bases). This CDR3 is 16 amino acids long. The germline V gene encodes CDR1 LNHNV and CDR2 YYDKDF (reference sequence). With 1 base removed from V and 6 bases from J, the gap between germline ends came to 15 bases. The CDR3 protein is CATSRGSSVSPGELFF. The CDR3 region has the DNA TGTGCCACCAGCAGAGGGTCTAGCGTATCCCCCGGGGAGCTGTTTTTT.

This rearrangement joins TRBV6-1 to TRBJ2-3, with TRBD2 matching 14 bases. Looked up from germline, CDR1 is MNHNS and CDR2 is SASEGT. V gave up 6 bases and J gave up 0 bases; unmatched junction bases: 8. The CDR3 consists of 18 residues. The CDR3 sequence: CASSLRGLAGASTDTQYF. The DNA of the CDR3 is TGTGCCAGCAGCCTCAGGGGACTAGCGGGAGCTAGCACAGATACGCAGTATTTT.

A few counts support this clonotype. The chain recombines TRBV3-1 with TRBJ2-5; the D gene is possibly TRBD2 (6 bases). The ends were cut back, 2 bases at V and 7 bases at J, with 17 bases in the middle. The germline CDR1 and CDR2 sequences are LGHDT and YNNKEL (reference sequence). The CDR3 is 15 amino acids. The CDR3 DNA reads TGTGCCAGCAGCCAAACAACTAGCCAGGCGGGGACCCAGTACTTC. This translates into CASSQTTSQAGTQYF.

The gene calls are TRBV9 and TRBJ2-2; perhaps D is TRBD1 or TRBD2 (5 bases each). Germline lookup yields CDR1 SGDLS and CDR2 YYNGEE. The CDR3 runs to 15 residues. V was shortened by 0 bases and J by 0 bases, with 6 bases between the two germline ends. This CDR3 reads CASSVVGANTGELFF. The CDR3 nucleotides are TGTGCCAGCAGCGTAGTGGGGGCGAACACCGGGGAGCTGTTTTTT.

This chain joins TRBV18 and TRBJ1-1, with a tentative D call TRBD1 (5 bases). CDR1 is KGHSH and CDR2 is LQKENI in the germline V gene. Trimming took off 1 base at V and 5 bases at J, with 11 bases between the two ends. The CDR3 has 14 residues. The CDR3 spells CASSPQAGRTEAFF. The CDR3 DNA sequence: TGTGCCAGCTCACCACAGGCAGGGAGAACTGAAGCTTTCTTT. The whole variable domain, remainder taken from reference TRBV18 and TRBJ1-1, is NAGVMQNPRHLVRRRGQEARLRCSPMKGHSHVYWYRQLPEEGLKFMVYLQKENIIDESGMPKERFSAEFPKEGPSILRIQQVVRGDSAAYFCASSPQAGRTEAFFGQGTRLTVV.

This chain's CDR3 is CASRPTRLAGALSKNIQYF. In nucleotides, the CDR3 is TGTGCCAGCAGACCGACTCGACTAGCGGGAGCTTTATCCAAAAACATTCAGTACTTC. The chain couples TRBV12-3 or TRBV12-4 to TRBJ2-4; 12 bases line up with TRBD2. The CDR3 totals 19 residues. Trimming removed 6 bases from V and 2 bases from J; junction bases left unmatched: 14.

There are a few counts of this clonotype. V gene TRBV6-1 combines with J gene TRBJ2-7; D unresolved. This CDR3 is 11 amino acids long. CDR1 is MNHNS and CDR2 is SASEGT in the germline V gene. CDR3 sequence reads: CAVSDLYEQYF. For the CDR3, the DNA is TGTGCTGTCAGCGATCTATACGAGCAGTACTTC.

V and J are TRBV14 and TRBJ2-6; D possibly corresponds to TRBD2 (5 bases). Per the germline V gene, CDR1 is SGHDN and CDR2 is FVKESK. Trimming cost V 5 bases and J 2 bases, with 10 bases left between them. The CDR3 runs to 15 residues. The CDR3 reads CASSDAGTGANVLTF. CDR3 coding DNA: TGTGCCAGCAGCGATGCCGGGACTGGGGCCAACGTCCTGACTTTC.